This T cell receptor (beta chain) was recorded in a study of blood T cells in healthy people across ages. Study results and caveats: Those diversity estimates obtained from one million T cells were thought to be underestimates.

The germline V gene has CDR1 LNHDA and CDR2 SQIVND (reference sequence). The CDR3 sequence is 15 residues long. A sample-barcoded 5' primer and a J-beta primer mix were used in a second PCR of about 7 to 12 cycles. In TCRdb, the 5' RACE reads were re-called with MiXCR into one record per CDR3 protein. The sample carries approximately 690,000 distinct CDR3 sequences, about 53% recorded once. Donors were systemically healthy Caucasian individuals from Russia aged roughly 6 to 100 years. Turning to this clonotype: What it binds is not known.

The receptor comes from a man in his sixties in good health. The genes are TRBV19 and TRBJ2-5; 7 bases line up with TRBD1. The J call may not be correct, given that the DNA end is closer to TRBJ2-7. Sequenced input: blood. The CDR3 sequence is CASSIAGTENYEQYF. The CDR3, as DNA: TGTGCCAGTAGTATAGCCGGGACAGAGAACTACGAGCAGTACTTC.